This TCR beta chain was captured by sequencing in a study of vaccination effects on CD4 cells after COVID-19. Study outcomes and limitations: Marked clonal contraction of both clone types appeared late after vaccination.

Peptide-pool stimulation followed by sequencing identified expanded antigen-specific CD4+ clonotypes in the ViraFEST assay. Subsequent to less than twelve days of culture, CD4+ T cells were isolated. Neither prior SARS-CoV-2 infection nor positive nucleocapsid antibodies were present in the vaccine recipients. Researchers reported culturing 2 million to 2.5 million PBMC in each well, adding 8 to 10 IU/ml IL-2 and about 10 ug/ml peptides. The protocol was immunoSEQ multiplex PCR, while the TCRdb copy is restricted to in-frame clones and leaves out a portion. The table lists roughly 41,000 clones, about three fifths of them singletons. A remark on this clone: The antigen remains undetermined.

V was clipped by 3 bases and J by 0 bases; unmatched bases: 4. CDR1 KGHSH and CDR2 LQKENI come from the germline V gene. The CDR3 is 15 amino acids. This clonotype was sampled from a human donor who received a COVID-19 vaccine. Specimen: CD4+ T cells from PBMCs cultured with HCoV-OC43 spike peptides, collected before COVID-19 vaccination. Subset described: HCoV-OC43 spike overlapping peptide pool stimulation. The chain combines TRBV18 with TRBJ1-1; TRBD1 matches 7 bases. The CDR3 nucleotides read TGTGCCAGCTCACCGGGACAGAACATGAACACTGAAGCTTTCTTT. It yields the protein CASSPGQNMNTEAFF.